A selection of T cell receptor beta chains follows, all from one sample in a study of T cell responses to AZD1222 COVID-19 vaccine. Some clones are missing from TCRdb's copy, which holds only in-frame ones; the method was immunoSEQ multiplex PCR. Here the sample spans tens of thousands of clones, 70% to 90% being singletons. Specimen: peripheral blood, collected on day 0 of AZD1222 vaccination. The receptors stem from an adult in good health. CDR3s include the opening cysteine and the closing phenylalanine or tryptophan. D genes are given only for firm matches. Only some rows state a clone size, as once, few, many or a class for expanded clones.

D gene: -
J gene: TRBJ1-2
V gene: TRBV29-1
clone size: -
CDR3 protein: CSVDDNYGYTF
CDR3 DNA: TGCAGCGTAGACGACAACTATGGCTACACCTTC

D gene: -
J gene: TRBJ2-5
V gene: TRBV21-1
clone size: -
CDR3 protein: CASSADRGDQETQYF
CDR3 DNA: TGTGCCAGCAGCGCGGACAGGGGAGACCAAGAGACCCAGTACTTC

D gene: -
J gene: TRBJ1-5
V gene: TRBV19
clone size: -
CDR3 protein: CASTMQGNQPQHF
CDR3 DNA: TGTGCCAGTACTATGCAGGGGAATCAGCCCCAGCATTTT

D gene: TRBD1
J gene: TRBJ1-4
V gene: TRBV23-1
clone size: -
CDR3 protein: CASSSPYWDRGNEKLFF
CDR3 DNA: TGCGCCAGCAGTTCACCCTATTGGGACAGGGGAAATGAAAAACTGTTTTTT

D gene: -
J gene: TRBJ1-1
V gene: TRBV20-1
clone size: -
CDR3 protein: CSASPLLPMNTEAFF
CDR3 DNA: TGCAGTGCTAGTCCCCTTCTCCCCATGAACACTGAAGCTTTCTTT

D gene: -
J gene: TRBJ2-5
V gene: TRBV2
clone size: -
CDR3 protein: CASSDFFGAGAAKETQYF
CDR3 DNA: TGTGCCAGCAGTGATTTTTTTGGTGCAGGGGCCGCAAAAGAGACCCAGTACTTC

D gene: -
J gene: TRBJ1-5
V gene: TRBV18
clone size: -
CDR3 protein: CASSPPGVYSNQPQHF
CDR3 DNA: TGTGCCAGCTCACCACCGGGCGTTTATAGCAATCAGCCCCAGCATTTT

D gene: -
J gene: TRBJ2-2
V gene: TRBV2
clone size: -
CDR3 protein: CASRGQSANTGELFF
CDR3 DNA: TGTGCCAGCAGAGGACAGTCCGCGAACACCGGGGAGCTGTTTTTT

D gene: TRBD1
J gene: TRBJ2-2
V gene: TRBV6-5
clone size: -
CDR3 protein: CASSPGQRNTGELFF
CDR3 DNA: TGTGCCAGCAGCCCGGGACAGAGGAACACCGGGGAGCTGTTTTTT

D gene: -
J gene: TRBJ1-5
V gene: TRBV7-9
clone size: -
CDR3 protein: CASSLSGDQPQHF
CDR3 DNA: TGTGCCTCATCCCTTTCGGGGGATCAGCCCCAGCATTTT

D gene: -
J gene: TRBJ1-1
V gene: TRBV3-1/TRBV3-2
clone size: once
CDR3 protein: CASSQKGLSNTEAFF
CDR3 DNA: TGTGCCAGCAGCCAAAAAGGACTCTCGAACACTGAAGCTTTCTTT

D gene: -
J gene: TRBJ2-7
V gene: TRBV5-4
clone size: -
CDR3 protein: CASSLARSSYEQYF
CDR3 DNA: TGTGCCAGCAGCTTGGCCCGGTCCTCCTACGAGCAGTACTTC

D gene: -
J gene: TRBJ1-4
V gene: TRBV18
clone size: -
CDR3 protein: CASSPSREGTTEKLFF
CDR3 DNA: TGTGCCAGCTCACCGTCACGGGAGGGGACTACTGAAAAACTGTTTTTT

D gene: -
J gene: TRBJ1-5
V gene: TRBV2
clone size: -
CDR3 protein: CASSEDRGHNQPQHF
CDR3 DNA: TGTGCCAGCAGTGAAGACCGGGGGCACAATCAGCCCCAGCATTTT

D gene: TRBD2
J gene: TRBJ2-3
V gene: TRBV5-1
clone size: once
CDR3 protein: CASSLPGLAGGSTDTQYF
CDR3 DNA: TGCGCCAGCAGCTTACCGGGACTAGCGGGGGGAAGCACAGATACGCAGTATTTT

D gene: -
J gene: TRBJ1-1
V gene: TRBV9
clone size: -
CDR3 protein: CASSVVKENTEAFF
CDR3 DNA: TGTGCCAGCAGCGTAGTAAAGGAGAACACTGAAGCTTTCTTT

D gene: -
J gene: TRBJ2-7
V gene: TRBV19
clone size: -
CDR3 protein: CASGTATYEQYF
CDR3 DNA: TGTGCCAGTGGGACTGCGACCTACGAGCAGTACTTC

D gene: -
J gene: TRBJ1-3
V gene: TRBV6-5
clone size: once
CDR3 protein: CASHSITSGNTIYF
CDR3 DNA: TGTGCCAGCCATAGCATTACGTCCGGAAACACCATATATTTT

D gene: -
J gene: TRBJ1-6
V gene: TRBV20-1
clone size: -
CDR3 protein: CSASPNNSPLHF
CDR3 DNA: TGCAGTGCTAGTCCCAATAATTCACCCCTCCACTTT

D gene: TRBD2
J gene: TRBJ2-7
V gene: TRBV14
clone size: -
CDR3 protein: CASSQPGLATEQYF
CDR3 DNA: TGTGCCAGCAGCCAGCCGGGACTAGCGACCGAGCAGTACTTC

D gene: -
J gene: TRBJ2-3
V gene: TRBV29-1
clone size: -
CDR3 protein: CSVRAYRADTQYF
CDR3 DNA: TGCAGCGTTAGGGCCTACCGAGCGGATACGCAGTATTTT

D gene: -
J gene: TRBJ1-1
V gene: TRBV7-3
clone size: -
CDR3 protein: CASSFLGDTEAFF
CDR3 DNA: TGTGCCAGCAGCTTCCTCGGGGATACTGAAGCTTTCTTT

D gene: -
J gene: TRBJ2-2
V gene: TRBV24-1
clone size: -
CDR3 protein: CATSDTGPNTGELFF
CDR3 DNA: TGTGCCACCAGTGATACAGGGCCGAACACCGGGGAGCTGTTTTTT

D gene: TRBD1
J gene: TRBJ1-6
V gene: TRBV30
clone size: -
CDR3 protein: CAWAQGQGNNSPLHF
CDR3 DNA: TGTGCCTGGGCCCAGGGACAGGGAAATAATTCACCCCTCCACTTT

D gene: -
J gene: TRBJ2-3
V gene: TRBV7-3
clone size: -
CDR3 protein: CASSETYTDTQYF
CDR3 DNA: TGTGCCAGCAGCGAGACCTACACAGATACGCAGTATTTT

D gene: TRBD2
J gene: TRBJ2-3
V gene: TRBV6-6
clone size: -
CDR3 protein: CASSLSAGGSRTQYF
CDR3 DNA: TGTGCCAGCAGCCTCTCAGCGGGGGGCTCGCGTACGCAGTATTTT

D gene: -
J gene: TRBJ2-7
V gene: TRBV7-9
clone size: -
CDR3 protein: CASSLANAGAYEQYF
CDR3 DNA: TGTGCCAGCAGCTTAGCTAATGCAGGGGCATACGAGCAGTACTTC

D gene: -
J gene: TRBJ1-2
V gene: TRBV3-1/TRBV3-2
clone size: -
CDR3 protein: CASSRGEGPYGYTF
CDR3 DNA: TGTGCCAGCAGCCGGGGGGAAGGGCCCTATGGCTACACCTTC

D gene: -
J gene: TRBJ1-5
V gene: TRBV30
clone size: -
CDR3 protein: CAWSSGSNQPQHF
CDR3 DNA: TGTGCCTGGAGTTCTGGAAGCAATCAGCCCCAGCATTTT

D gene: TRBD1
J gene: TRBJ1-2
V gene: TRBV11-2
clone size: -
CDR3 protein: CASSFSLGQGQGYTF
CDR3 DNA: TGTGCCAGCAGCTTTAGCCTCGGACAGGGGCAGGGCTACACCTTC

D gene: -
J gene: TRBJ1-6
V gene: TRBV5-1
clone size: -
CDR3 protein: CASSLVQKGSPLHF
CDR3 DNA: TGCGCCAGCAGCTTGGTACAGAAAGGGTCACCCCTCCACTTT

D gene: TRBD2
J gene: TRBJ2-7
V gene: TRBV2
clone size: -
CDR3 protein: CASRPTSGGSYEQYF
CDR3 DNA: TGTGCCAGCAGACCAACTAGCGGGGGGTCCTACGAGCAGTACTTC

D gene: TRBD1
J gene: TRBJ1-1
V gene: TRBV10-3
clone size: -
CDR3 protein: CAISAQGDTEAFF
CDR3 DNA: TGTGCCATCAGCGCACAGGGGGACACTGAAGCTTTCTTT

D gene: TRBD2
J gene: TRBJ2-7
V gene: TRBV13
clone size: -
CDR3 protein: CASRLAGPASYEQYF
CDR3 DNA: TGTGCCAGCAGACTAGCGGGGCCGGCTTCCTACGAGCAGTACTTC

D gene: TRBD1
J gene: TRBJ1-3
V gene: TRBV5-1
clone size: few
CDR3 protein: CASRPTGVEGNTIYF
CDR3 DNA: TGCGCCAGCAGACCTACAGGGGTGGAAGGAAACACCATATATTTT

D gene: -
J gene: TRBJ1-1
V gene: TRBV19
clone size: -
CDR3 protein: CASTLRQGNTEAFF
CDR3 DNA: TGTGCCAGTACCCTCCGGCAGGGGAACACTGAAGCTTTCTTT

D gene: -
J gene: TRBJ1-2
V gene: TRBV6-5
clone size: -
CDR3 protein: CASGEGPGNYGYTF
CDR3 DNA: TGTGCCAGCGGGGAGGGGCCCGGGAACTATGGCTACACCTTC

D gene: TRBD2
J gene: TRBJ2-1
V gene: TRBV29-1
clone size: -
CDR3 protein: CSVAGLAGGPAWNEQFF
CDR3 DNA: TGCAGCGTTGCTGGGCTAGCGGGGGGGCCAGCGTGGAATGAGCAGTTCTTC

D gene: -
J gene: TRBJ1-1
V gene: TRBV19
clone size: -
CDR3 protein: CASSRGHLGGTEAFF
CDR3 DNA: TGTGCCAGTAGCCGAGGGCACCTCGGGGGCACTGAAGCTTTCTTT